Below are 14 T cell receptor beta chains sequenced from a single sample in a study of blood T cell repertoires in COVID-19 (dated by TCRdb to about 2020). Libraries came from the immunoSEQ multiplex PCR assay. TCRdb's version of the immuneACCESS table is confined to in-frame rearrangements and falls short of the full clone set. An unresolved V gene accounts for under half of the shortfall where checked; the remainder is of unknown origin. In this sample the table shows over 65,000 clones, about 81% of which occur a single time. The top ten hold 9% to 9.5% of the sample. Material for sequencing was peripheral blood. All receptors come from a human donor in a cohort sampled during active COVID-19.

The rearrangement links TRBV6-5 to TRBJ2-1; 11 bases are shared with TRBD2. CDR3 length: 16 residues. After removal of 3 bases from V and 10 bases from J, the junction contained 11 bases not matched to a gene. Germline assignment: CDR1 MNHEY and CDR2 SVGAGI. The CDR3 region has the DNA TGTGCCAGCAGTTATTCGGGACTAGCGGAGATCGTCGAGCAGTTCTTC. It translates to CASSYSGLAEIVEQFF.

CDR3 region: CASSLEGGFYNEQFF. Written as DNA, the CDR3 is TGTGCCAGCAGCTTAGAAGGCGGTTTCTACAATGAGCAGTTCTTC. The chain employs TRBV13 and TRBJ2-1; D gene unclear. The CDR3 extends over 15 amino acids. The germline V gene encodes CDR1 PRHDT and CDR2 FYEKMQ (reference sequence). V was clipped by 1 base and J by 3 bases, with 10 bases between them.

CDR3 DNA: TGTGCCAGCAGCTTAGGGTTGAGCTCACAGTACTTC. Translating it yields CASSLGLSSQYF. The genes are TRBV7-9 and TRBJ2-4; no clear D gene. The CDR3 contains 12 residues. Between the trimmed V and J ends, which lost 1 base and 13 bases, there was a span of 11 bases. The germline V gene has CDR1 SEHNR and CDR2 FQNEAQ (reference sequence).

In its sample, this clone was seen a few times. The J gene is TRBJ1-6, the V gene TRBV7-9; D not certain. The CDR3 sequence is 14 residues long. The germline CDR1 and CDR2 sequences are SEHNR and FQNEAQ (reference sequence). With 1 base removed from V and 3 bases from J, the gap between germline ends came to 4 bases. CDR3 coding DNA: TGTGCCAGCAGCTTAGACAACTATAATTCACCCCTCCACTTT. Translating gives CASSLDNYNSPLHF.

The chain uses TRBV4-1 and TRBJ2-1; TRBD1 matches 8 bases. In germline, CDR1 is MGHRA, CDR2 YSYEKL. The CDR3 contains 16 residues. V shed 5 bases and J 2 bases; nucleotides not matched to a gene: 8. DNA of the CDR3: TGCGCCAGCAGCTCGTCGGACAGGGCCGCCTACAATGAGCAGTTCTTC. Translated, it gives CASSSSDRAAYNEQFF.

In this sample, this clone turned up a few times. This rearrangement joins TRBV7-9 to TRBJ2-7; 12 bases line up with TRBD2. With V trimmed by 8 bases and J by 6 bases, 5 bases remained unmatched. The CDR3 totals 13 residues. Germline CDR1 SEHNR, CDR2 FQNEAQ (reference sequence). CDR3 region: CASLRLAGAEQYF. For the CDR3, the DNA is TGTGCCAGCCTCCGACTAGCGGGAGCCGAGCAGTACTTC.

The V call is TRBV24-1, the J call TRBJ2-5, with D possibly matching TRBD2 (6 bases). V shed 4 bases and J shed 0 bases, with 11 bases lying between them. Germline CDR1 is KGHDR and CDR2 is SFDVKD. This CDR3 is 15 amino acids long. CDR3: CATSDPWTNQETQYF. In nucleotides, the CDR3 is TGTGCCACCAGTGACCCATGGACTAACCAAGAGACCCAGTACTTC.

This chain links TRBV18 with TRBJ2-1, with TRBD2 identical over 15 bases. Germline assignment: CDR1 KGHSH and CDR2 LQKENI. There are 22 residues in the CDR3. V shed 5 bases and J 6 bases; nucleotides not matched to a gene: 23. CDR3 nucleotide sequence: TGTGCCAGCTCAACGCCCCGCGGAGGACAAGGACTAGCGGGAGGGCCCCCCAATGAGCAGTTCTTC. This codes for CASSTPRGGQGLAGGPPNEQFF.

This clone has just a few counts. This sequence joins TRBV5-6 and TRBJ2-1; TRBD2 might be the D (6 bases). Germline lookup yields CDR1 SGHDT and CDR2 YYEEEE. There are 14 residues in the CDR3. The V and J ends lost 0 bases and 7 bases respectively, with 11 bases between them. CDR3 DNA: TGTGCCAGCAGCTTGGCAGGTAGCGGTAATGAGCAGTTCTTC. It specifies CASSLAGSGNEQFF.

By proportion, this clone is medium-sized (0.01 to 0.1%). This chain links TRBV25-1 with TRBJ2-3; unclear D gene. This CDR3 comprises 15 residues. With 3 bases removed from V and 4 bases from J, the gap between germline ends came to 14 bases. Germline V gives CDR1 MGHDK, CDR2 SYGVNS. This CDR3 reads CASSDPRWKSDTQYF. Written as DNA, the CDR3 is TGTGCCAGCAGTGACCCTAGGTGGAAATCAGATACGCAGTATTTT.

The rearrangement uses TRBV28 and TRBJ1-2; D unclear. Germline V lookup: CDR1 MDHEN, CDR2 SYDVKM. This CDR3 is 13 amino acids long. V shed 4 bases and J shed 4 bases, with 10 bases lying between them. This CDR3 is CASSSPWAYGYTF. In nucleotides, the CDR3 is TGTGCCAGCAGTTCGCCGTGGGCCTATGGCTACACCTTC.

The chain uses TRBV7-9 and TRBJ2-3; no definite D call. Trimming pared 1 base from V and 4 bases from J, leaving 9 bases between. From germline, CDR1 is SEHNR and CDR2 FQNEAQ (reference sequence). The CDR3 extends over 14 amino acids. The CDR3 loop reads CASSLGASSDTQYF. The CDR3 nucleotides are TGTGCCAGCAGCTTAGGGGCCAGTTCAGATACGCAGTATTTT.

The chain recombines TRBV3-1 (or the pseudogene TRBV3-2) with TRBJ1-4; the D gene is possibly TRBD1 (5 bases). The germline V and J ends were trimmed by 1 base and 4 bases, with 13 bases remaining between them. CDR1 is LGHDT and CDR2 is YNNKEL in the germline V gene (reference sequence). This CDR3 is built from 16 residues. CDR3: CASSQARGDGNEKLFF. For the CDR3, the DNA is TGTGCCAGCAGCCAAGCCCGCGGGGACGGTAATGAAAAACTGTTTTTT.

The chain joins TRBV24-1 to TRBJ2-1, with 7 positions matching TRBD2. The J segment lost 0 bases and the V segment lost 4 bases, leaving 5 bases of the junction unmatched. The CDR3 runs 16 residues. CDR1 and CDR2 from the germline V gene are KGHDR and SFDVKD. CDR3 nucleotides: TGTGCCACCAGTGACCAACCTAGCGGCTCCTACAATGAGCAGTTCTTC. This gives the protein CATSDQPSGSYNEQFF.